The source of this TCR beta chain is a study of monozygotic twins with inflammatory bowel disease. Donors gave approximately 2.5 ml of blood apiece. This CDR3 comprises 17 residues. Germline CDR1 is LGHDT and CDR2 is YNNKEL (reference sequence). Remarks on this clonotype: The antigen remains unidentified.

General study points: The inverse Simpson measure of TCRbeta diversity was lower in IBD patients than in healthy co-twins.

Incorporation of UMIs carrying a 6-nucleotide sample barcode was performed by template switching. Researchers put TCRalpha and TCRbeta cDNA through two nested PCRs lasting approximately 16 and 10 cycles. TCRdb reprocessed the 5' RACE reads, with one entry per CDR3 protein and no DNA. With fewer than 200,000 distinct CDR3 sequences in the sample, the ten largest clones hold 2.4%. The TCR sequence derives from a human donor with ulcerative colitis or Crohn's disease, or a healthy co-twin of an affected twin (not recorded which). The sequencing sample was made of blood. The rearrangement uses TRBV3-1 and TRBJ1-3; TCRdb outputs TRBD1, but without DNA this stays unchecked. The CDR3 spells CASSLGQGALSGNTIYF.